This entry is about one TCR beta chain. TCRdb reanalysed the reads using MiXCR and keeps one entry per CDR3 protein. The data contain around 280,000 distinct CDR3 sequences, around 13% of them singletons. This specimen comes from a study of T cell repertoires in cytomegalovirus infection. The overall study: Public TCR beta signature analysis indicated the presence of both CMV infection and matching HLA type.

Germline assignment: CDR1 DFQATT and CDR2 SNEGSKA (reference sequence). CDR3 length: 13 residues. Trimming took 5 bases from V and 7 from J, leaving 12 bases between them. The source material was PBMCs. The V and J genes are TRBV20-1 and TRBJ1-6; possible D gene TRBD1, 6 bases. This sequence was found in a human donor in good health (CMV status not recorded). Some clones in this sample may be carry-over from other donors' samples. CDR3 bases: TGCAGTGCTCGGCGGGACACAAATTCACCCCTCCACTTT. Protein product: CSARRDTNSPLHF.